The 21 T cell receptor beta chains given below trace back to one sample, sequenced in a study of graft-versus-host responses after intestinal transplantation. Assay used: immunoSEQ multiplex PCR; TCRdb lists only in-frame clones, some missing. This table holds 90,000 to 150,000 clones, around 96% found once. These receptors have no known antigen. This material consisted of unstimulated CD8+ T cells sorted from spleen or lymph node cells, taken before intestinal transplant. All receptors come from a human donor who received an intestinal transplant.

The chain employs TRBV27 and TRBJ2-7, with D possibly matching TRBD2 (7 bases). This CDR3 is built from 14 residues. Germline V CDR1 and CDR2: MNHEY, SMNVEV (reference sequence). Trimming took 3 bases from V and 3 from J, leaving 12 bases between them. The CDR3 loop reads CASSLGAGVYEQYF. DNA for the CDR3: TGTGCCAGCAGTTTGGGGGCGGGGGTCTACGAGCAGTACTTC.

The genes are TRBV10-2 and TRBJ2-7; TRBD1 is a possible D gene (5 bases). The germline V gene encodes CDR1 WSHSY and CDR2 SAAADI. This CDR3 spans 16 amino acids. V shed 5 bases and J shed 2 bases, with 19 bases lying between them. CDR3 DNA: TGCGCCAGCAGTACGACGCCCCGGACAAGCGCCTACGAGCAGTACTTC. It translates to CASSTTPRTSAYEQYF.

V gene TRBV5-1 combines with J gene TRBJ2-5; the D call may be TRBD1 or TRBD2 (8 bases each). The V and J ends lost 3 bases and 3 bases respectively, with 24 bases between them. This CDR3 contains 18 residues. Germline CDR1 and CDR2: SGHRS and YFSETQ. This CDR3 reads CASSWARRGREEEETQYF. CDR3 nucleotide sequence: TGCGCCAGCAGCTGGGCACGCAGGGGGCGGGAGGAGGAAGAGACCCAGTACTTC.

The chain is built from TRBV11-2 and TRBJ1-5; D gene uncertain. The CDR3 spans 14 residues. The germline V and J ends were trimmed by 5 bases and 9 bases, with 17 bases remaining between them. Germline values: CDR1 SGHAT, CDR2 FQNNGV. The CDR3 DNA reads as TGTGCCAGCAGCCACCGTTTAAGGGAATCGCCCCAGCATTTT. Amino acids: CASSHRLRESPQHF.

This chain connects TRBV4-3 to TRBJ2-7; D possibly corresponds to TRBD1 (6 bases). CDR1 and CDR2 from the germline V gene are LGHNA and YSLEER. CDR3 length: 16 residues. V was pared by 0 bases and J by 2 bases, with 14 bases between. In nucleotides, the CDR3 is TGCGCCAGCAGCCAAGATGTAATGCAGGGGACCTACGAGCAGTACTTC. This gives the protein CASSQDVMQGTYEQYF.

This sequence joins TRBV6-4 and TRBJ2-1; 11 positions match TRBD2. There are 16 residues in the CDR3. Trimming at V came to 5 bases and at J to 4 bases, leaving 7 bases not matched to a gene. Germline V gives CDR1 MRHNA, CDR2 SNTAGT. CDR3 nucleotides: TGTGCCAGCAGTTTTACTAGCGGGAGATCTTACAATGAGCAGTTCTTC. This gives the protein CASSFTSGRSYNEQFF.

The chain combines TRBV13 with TRBJ2-7; 9 nucleotides match TRBD2. Trimming took 3 bases from V and 0 from J; bases not matched to a gene: 6. Germline V CDR1 and CDR2: PRHDT, FYEKMQ (reference sequence). The CDR3 sequence is 16 residues long. The CDR3 sequence: CASSFPSGISSYEQYF. The CDR3 nucleotides read TGTGCCAGCAGCTTTCCTAGCGGGATAAGCTCCTACGAGCAGTACTTC.

The rearrangement uses TRBV7-2 and TRBJ1-4; TRBD1 agrees at 9 bases. From germline, CDR1 is SGHTA and CDR2 FQGNSA. The CDR3 length is 15 residues. Trimming took 3 bases from V and 8 from J; bases not matched to a gene: 7. CDR3 DNA sequence: TGTGCCAGCAGCTTTCACAGGGGGCGCGAGGAAAAACTGTTTTTT. This gives the protein CASSFHRGREEKLFF.

The chain is built from TRBV1 and TRBJ1-3. TRBV1 is a documented pseudogene. The CDR3 spans 18 residues. The CDR3 is CTRAVGDAPGRSGNTIYF. CDR3 bases: TGCACCAGAGCAGTGGGGGATGCCCCCGGACGTTCTGGAAACACCATATATTTT.

This clone was counted between two and nine times. The same CDR3 also results from other DNA sequences found in this sample. In DNA form, the CDR3 reads TGTGCCAGTAGTATGAGCCGGAACACTGAAGCTTTCTTT. This codes for CASSMSRNTEAFF. The V and J genes are TRBV19 and TRBJ1-1; unclear D gene. V was pared by 3 bases and J by 1 base, with 6 bases between. CDR1 and CDR2 from the germline V gene are LNHDA and SQIVND (reference sequence). This CDR3 is built from 13 residues.

The rearrangement links TRBV27 to TRBJ1-1; TRBD1 might be the D (6 bases). V was cut by 3 bases and J by 1 base, with 18 bases left in between. The CDR3 extends over 17 amino acids. Germline CDR1 is MNHEY and CDR2 is SMNVEV (reference sequence). CDR3 in amino acids: CASSFYFLGGGNTEAFF. The CDR3 nucleotides are TGTGCCAGCAGTTTTTATTTCTTAGGGGGTGGGAACACTGAAGCTTTCTTT.

J is TRBJ2-7 and V is TRBV4-1, with 7 positions matching TRBD1. CDR3 size: 16 residues. The J segment lost 0 bases and the V segment lost 0 bases, leaving 5 bases of the junction unmatched. In germline, CDR1 is MGHRA, CDR2 YSYEKL. The CDR3 DNA reads TGCGCCAGCAGCCAAGAAGACAGGGCTTTCTCCTACGAGCAGTACTTC. This encodes CASSQEDRAFSYEQYF.

V usage is TRBV28 and J usage is TRBJ1-1; D is unclear. The V gene lost 2 bases and the J gene lost 1 base, with 11 bases spanning the gap. Germline V CDR1 and CDR2: MDHEN, SYDVKM. This CDR3 has 15 residues. This chain's CDR3 is CASSLVPRSNTEAFF. As DNA, the CDR3 is TGTGCCAGCAGTTTAGTCCCCAGGTCGAACACTGAAGCTTTCTTT.

The V call is TRBV9, the J call TRBJ2-1; D perhaps matches TRBD2 (5 bases). The germline V gene has CDR1 SGDLS and CDR2 YYNGEE. V lost 1 base, J lost 9 bases, and 17 bases lay in between. This CDR3 is 15 amino acids long. CDR3 region: CASSVSHIRGSEQFF. CDR3 nucleotides: TGTGCCAGCAGCGTAAGTCATATTCGGGGTAGTGAGCAGTTCTTC.

V gene TRBV12-5 combines with J gene TRBJ1-1; no clear D. This CDR3 region has 15 residues. The V gene's germline CDR1 is LGHNT and CDR2 FRNRAP. V was cut by 6 bases and J by 0 bases, with 14 bases left in between. CDR3 coding DNA: TGTGCTAGTGGAACCACGGGAGACTTGAACACTGAAGCTTTCTTT. This translates into CASGTTGDLNTEAFF.

The V and J genes are TRBV15 and TRBJ2-3; TRBD2 agrees at 7 bases. After removal of 5 bases from V and 0 bases from J, the junction contained 14 bases not matched to a gene. The germline V gene has CDR1 LNHNV and CDR2 YYDKDF (reference sequence). CDR3 length: 18 residues. CDR3 coding DNA: TGTGCCACCAGCGGCGACCCGGGACTACCCACTAGCACAGATACGCAGTATTTT. Its translation: CATSGDPGLPTSTDTQYF. Full variable domain (missing parts from reference TRBV15 and TRBJ2-3): DAMVIQNPRYQVTQFGKPVTLSCSQTLNHNVMYWYQQKSSQAPKLLFHYYDKDFNNEADTPDNFQSRRPNTSFCFLDIRSPGLGDTAMYLCATSGDPGLPTSTDTQYFGPGTRLTVL.

Only one count was recorded for this clone. The chain joins TRBV13 to TRBJ2-4; D is ambiguous. The CDR3 contains 13 residues. V was pared by 7 bases and J by 5 bases, with 12 bases between. Germline V gene lookup returns CDR1 PRHDT and CDR2 FYEKMQ (reference sequence). The CDR3 here is CASTNLNENIQYF. The CDR3 region has the DNA TGTGCCAGCACCAACCTGAATGAAAACATTCAGTACTTC.

V usage is TRBV4-3 and J usage is TRBJ2-2, with 8 positions matching TRBD2. Looked up from germline, CDR1 is LGHNA and CDR2 is YSLEER. The CDR3 sequence is 15 residues long. The V gene end was trimmed by 2 bases and the J gene end by 6 bases; junction bases not matched to a gene: 5. The CDR3 DNA reads as TGCGCCAGCAGCCAATATCGGGAGGGCGCCGGGGAGCTGTTTTTT. This translates into CASSQYREGAGELFF.

This clone was seen a single time. The V call is TRBV27, the J call TRBJ1-2; 10 bases line up with TRBD1. Trimming at V came to 5 bases and at J to 5 bases, leaving 5 bases not matched to a gene. The CDR3 has 14 residues. Germline-derived CDR1 and CDR2 are MNHEY and SMNVEV (reference sequence). Here the CDR3 reads CASSLDRGGYGYTF. The CDR3 DNA is TGTGCCAGCAGTCTGGACAGGGGGGGGTATGGCTACACCTTC.

This clone appeared a single time. The chain couples TRBV28 to TRBJ2-5; no clear D gene. CDR3 size: 15 residues. Germline CDR1 MDHEN, CDR2 SYDVKM. The V end was cut by 3 bases, the J end by 0 bases, with 11 bases between. CDR3 protein: CASSFTVHHQETQYF. The CDR3 coding sequence is TGTGCCAGCAGTTTTACTGTTCATCACCAAGAGACCCAGTACTTC.

This clone has only one observation. This rearrangement joins TRBV7-9 to TRBJ2-3; no reliable D call. Trimming left V 1 base short and J 2 bases short, with 10 bases between. In germline, CDR1 is SEHNR, CDR2 FQNEAQ (reference sequence). The CDR3 is 15 amino acids. The CDR3 sequence: CASSLGWQNTDTQYF. The CDR3 DNA is TGTGCCAGCAGCTTAGGTTGGCAGAACACAGATACGCAGTATTTT.